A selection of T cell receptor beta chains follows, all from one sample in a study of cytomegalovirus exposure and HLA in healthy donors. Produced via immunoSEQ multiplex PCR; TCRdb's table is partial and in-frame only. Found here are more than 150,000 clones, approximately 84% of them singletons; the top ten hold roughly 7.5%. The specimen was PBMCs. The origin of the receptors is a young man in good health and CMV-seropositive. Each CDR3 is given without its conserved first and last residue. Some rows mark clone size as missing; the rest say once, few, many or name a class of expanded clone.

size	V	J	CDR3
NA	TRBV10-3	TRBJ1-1	AISTNTEAF
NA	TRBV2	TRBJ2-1	ASSVTSGGSYNEQF
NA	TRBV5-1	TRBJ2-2	ASSLRQGATGELF
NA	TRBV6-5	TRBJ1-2	ATRTGGYIYGYT
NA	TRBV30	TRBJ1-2	AWSSRDYPYGYT
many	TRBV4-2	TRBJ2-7	ASSQLDVPSGRATSYEQY
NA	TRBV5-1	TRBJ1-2	ASSLVAGGEWGYT
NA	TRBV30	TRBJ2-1	AWSRGDTKEF
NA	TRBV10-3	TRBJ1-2	AISGEPGGYGYT
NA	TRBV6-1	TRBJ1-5	ASAGDRDQPQH
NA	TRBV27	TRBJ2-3	ASSASGTEITDTQY
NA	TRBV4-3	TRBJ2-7	ASSQRLATYEQY
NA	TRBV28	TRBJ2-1	ASSLPLAVSYNEQF
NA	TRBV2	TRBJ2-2	ASSVGVLITGELF
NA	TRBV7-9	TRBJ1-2	ASSSFDTHGYT
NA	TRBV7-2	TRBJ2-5	ASSLGGQAQETQY
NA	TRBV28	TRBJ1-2	ASSPGTGVLYYGYT
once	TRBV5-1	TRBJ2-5	ASKLLTGEETQY
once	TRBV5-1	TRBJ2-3	ASSTGAGATDTQY
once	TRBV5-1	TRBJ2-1	ASSLVPGLAGGPYNEQF
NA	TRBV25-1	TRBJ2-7	ASVGTGQLEQY
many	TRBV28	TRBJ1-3	ASSFRGGNTIY
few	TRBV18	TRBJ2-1	ASSRGIDNEQF
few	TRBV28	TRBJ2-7	ASSLYSYEQY
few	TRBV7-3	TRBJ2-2	ASSPTSGNTGELF
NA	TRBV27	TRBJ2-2	ASSLRPGGAAGELF
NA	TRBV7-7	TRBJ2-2	ASSSAASLAGDTGELF
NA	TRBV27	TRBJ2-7	ASRPTGVWEQY
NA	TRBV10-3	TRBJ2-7	AISGLTGVAYEQY
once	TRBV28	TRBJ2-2	ASSLPDTGELF
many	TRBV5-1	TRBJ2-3	ASSVDGDSTTDTQY
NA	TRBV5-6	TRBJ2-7	ASSLEWAKQY